These 2 T cell receptor beta chains came from one sample sequenced in a study of shared clonotypes between healthy human individuals. Data came from immunoSEQ multiplex PCR; TCRdb stores just in-frame clones and leaves some out. The table has about 2 million clones, roughly 96% seen once. Sequencing was done on a sample of naive CD4+ T cells sorted from blood. Subset reported: CD45RA+ positively selected. These receptors were collected from a man younger than 35 in good health.

The gene calls are TRBV5-4 and TRBJ1-4; D call uncertain. V gave up 1 base and J gave up 8 bases, with 12 bases separating them. CDR1 SGHNT and CDR2 YYREEE come from the germline V gene (reference sequence). The CDR3 has 14 residues. The CDR3 spells CASSLPGVGEKLFF. The CDR3 DNA reads TGTGCCAGCAGCTTGCCGGGCGTCGGCGAAAAACTGTTTTTT.

A few counts support this clone. The chain combines TRBV5-4 with TRBJ1-1; unclear D gene. V lost 0 bases, J lost 6 bases, and 15 bases lay in between. CDR3 length: 15 amino acids. Germline V gene sequence: CDR1 SGHNT, CDR2 YYREEE (reference sequence). DNA of the CDR3: TGTGCCAGCAGCTTGGGAGGGCCGGGCGAGGCTGAAGCTTTCTTT. It codes for CASSLGGPGEAEAFF.